Listed below are T cell receptor beta chains from one sample, sequenced in a study of T cells in Graves' hyperthyroidism and ophthalmopathy. MiXCR was run by TCRdb on the multiplex PCR reads, yielding one entry per CDR3 protein. The repertoire holds about 95,000 distinct CDR3 sequences, with 40% as singletons. Input material: peripheral blood or thyroid tissue (not recorded which). The receptors stem from a woman in her thirties with Graves' hyperthyroidism. Each CDR3 is given with its conserved first and last residue. The D gene is left open where the match is weak. A row's size may be missing; if present it is once, few, many or a size class.

J,D,size,V,DNA,CDR3
TRBJ1-4,TRBD1,many,TRBV11-2,TGTGCCAGCAGCTTAGCCAGGGGGCGCGGCACTAATGAAAAACTGTTTTTT,CASSLARGRGTNEKLFF
TRBJ2-7,.,many,TRBV19,TGTGCCAGTAGTAGGGGTAGAACCTACGAGCAGTACTTC,CASSRGRTYEQYF
TRBJ1-3,TRBD1,.,TRBV12-3/TRBV12-4,TGTGCCAGCAGTTTATTGGGACAGGGTTACACCATATATTTT,CASSLLGQGYTIYF
TRBJ1-4,.,.,TRBV7-3,TGTGCCAGCAGCATCACCGGGACCGATGAAAAACTGTTTTTT,CASSITGTDEKLFF
TRBJ2-7,.,.,TRBV15,TGTGCTAGAGATCTAGCGACAGCACTCTACGAGCAGTACTTC,CARDLATALYEQYF
TRBJ2-3,.,.,TRBV5-1,TGCGCCAGCAGCTTTGAGGGACACCAAAACACAGGTGCGCAGTATTTT,CASSFEGHQNTGAQYF
TRBJ1-4,TRBD1,.,TRBV2,TGTGCCAGCAGTGAAGAAGCGACAGGGAGAGCAGTTAATGAAAAACTGTTTTTT,CASSEEATGRAVNEKLFF
TRBJ1-1,.,many,TRBV9,TGTGCCAGCAGCGTAGGCGAGGCAAGAGAAGCTTTCTTT,CASSVGEAREAFF
TRBJ1-6,.,many,TRBV7-6,TGTGCCAGCAGCTTAGCCGGGGCAGGGAGCTCCTATAATTCACCCCTCCACTTT,CASSLAGAGSSYNSPLHF
TRBJ2-5,TRBD1,many,TRBV9,TGTGCCAACAGCGTCGAGGACAGGTCAGGGACCCAGTACTTC,CANSVEDRSGTQYF
TRBJ1-3,.,many,TRBV6-5,TGTGCCAGCAGACAGGGCGCTGGAAACACCATATATTTT,CASRQGAGNTIYF
TRBJ2-7,TRBD2,many,TRBV27,TGTGCCAGCAGTGCTGGGACTAGCGGATTCGAGCAGTACTTC,CASSAGTSGFEQYF
TRBJ2-3,.,many,TRBV7-9,TGTGCCAGCAGACCGCCCGGGGAAGATACGCAGTATTTT,CASRPPGEDTQYF
TRBJ1-5,TRBD1,many,TRBV28,TGTGCCAGCAGTTTGACAGGGGAGTCTAGACAGCCCCAGCATTTT,CASSLTGESRQPQHF
TRBJ1-4,TRBD1,few,TRBV15,TGTGCCACCAGCAGCTCGGGACAGCCGATTGAAAAACTGTTTTTT,CATSSSGQPIEKLFF
TRBJ2-7,TRBD2,.,TRBV5-1,TGTGCCAGCAGCCAAGATTCAGCGGGAGATGCCTACGAGCAGTACTTC,CASSQDSAGDAYEQYF
TRBJ1-2,TRBD1,.,TRBV7-2,TGTGCCAGCCGCGGGACAGGGGATGGCTACACCTTC,CASRGTGDGYTF
TRBJ2-7,.,many,TRBV7-9,TGTGCCAGCGACCCGGGAAGCGGCTACGAGCAGTACTTC,CASDPGSGYEQYF
TRBJ2-2,.,.,TRBV15,TGTGCCACCAGCAGTAGGGGGGGCACCGGGGAGCTGTTTTTT,CATSSRGGTGELFF
TRBJ2-7,TRBD2,.,TRBV7-2,TGTGCCGGCAGCCAAACTAGCGGGAGTTCCTACAAGCAGTACTTC,CAGSQTSGSSYKQYF
TRBJ1-4,.,many,TRBV12-3/TRBV12-4,TGTGCCAGCAGTCCCGACAGACCTAATGAAAAACTGTTTTTT,CASSPDRPNEKLFF
TRBJ2-7,.,many,TRBV10-3,TGTGCCATCAGTGAACAGGGTGGGAGCTACGAGCAGTACTTC,CAISEQGGSYEQYF
TRBJ2-7,.,many,TRBV5-1,TGCGCCAGCAGCTTTACGATTACGAGCTACGAGCAGTACTTC,CASSFTITSYEQYF
TRBJ1-3,.,many,TRBV9,TGTGCCAGCAGCGAGGGCGCTGGAAACACCATATATTTT,CASSEGAGNTIYF
TRBJ2-2,.,many,TRBV5-1,TGCGCCAGCAGTCCTCAGCCGAGACCGAACACCGGGGAGCTGTTTTTT,CASSPQPRPNTGELFF
TRBJ1-5,.,few,TRBV27,TGTGCCAGCAGTTCAACTGACAGGAGGATGGCGCCCCAGCATTTT,CASSSTDRRMAPQHF
TRBJ2-5,TRBD1,.,TRBV15,TGTGCCACCAGCAGATCGGACAGGGAAGAAGAGACCCAGTACTTC,CATSRSDREEETQYF
TRBJ2-5,TRBD1,.,TRBV15,TGTGCCACCAGCAGAGGGGACAGGGGTGGAGAGACCCAGTACTTC,CATSRGDRGGETQYF
TRBJ1-3,.,.,TRBV6-4,TGTGCCAGCAGTGATCGCATGTCGGGGCGCACCGGAAACACCATATATTTT,CASSDRMSGRTGNTIYF
TRBJ1-1,.,many,TRBV14,TGTGCCAGCAGCCAAGATGGACGGGCGGCTTTCTTT,CASSQDGRAAFF
TRBJ2-2,.,.,TRBV5-1,TGTGCCAGCAGCTTCGGACTGAACACCGGGGAGCTGTCTTTT,CASSFGLNTGELSF
TRBJ1-5,.,many,TRBV4-1,TGCGCCAGCAGCCAAGATGTAACTCAGCCCCAGCATTTT,CASSQDVTQPQHF
TRBJ1-1,.,many,TRBV30,TGTGCCCTAGGTTCCCGGAGTGGCACTGAAGCTTTCTTT,CALGSRSGTEAFF
TRBJ1-6,.,many,TRBV7-3,TGTGCCAGCAGCGATACCAATAATTCACCCCTCCACTTT,CASSDTNNSPLHF
TRBJ2-7,.,.,TRBV10-2,TGCGCCAGCAGTGAGTGGAGGGCAGGTGGGGACTACGAGCAGTACTTC,CASSEWRAGGDYEQYF
TRBJ1-3,.,many,TRBV30,TGTGCCTGGACCATCGAGGGAGGCGGAAACACCATATATTTT,CAWTIEGGGNTIYF
TRBJ1-2,.,.,TRBV6-5,TGTGCCACTTCGGCCGAGCATGGCTACACCTTC,CATSAEHGYTF
TRBJ2-3,TRBD1,many,TRBV6-5,TGTGCCAGCAATGGGGACAGGGGGGCAGATACGCAGTATTTT,CASNGDRGADTQYF
TRBJ1-1,.,.,TRBV11-2,TGTGCCAGTAGCGTCGCGGGGGGGCAGGAAACTTTCTTT,CASSVAGGQETFF
TRBJ2-2,.,.,TRBV10-2,TGCGCCAGCACCCCCTGGGCAGGGCGCACCGGGGAGCTGTTTTTT,CASTPWAGRTGELFF